This T cell receptor (beta chain) came from a study of blood T cell repertoires in COVID-19. Study at large: The United States, Italy and Spain supplied acute and convalescent COVID-19 samples. PBMCs, B-cell-depleted T cells, or T cells provided the cDNA or gDNA that made up the material.

The study recruited people aged about 18 to 89 years across under 25 US areas. Authors' processing steps: Nucleated cell counts were estimated from reference gene primer amplification. Clones were sequenced by immunoSEQ multiplex PCR, and TCRdb holds only the in-frame ones, with some missing. That table furnishes V, J and clone size, whereas the DNA furnished D and trimming. The table has 240,000 or so clones, 70% to 90% seen once; the top ten hold 3.3%. CDR1 is SGHNT, CDR2 YYREEE, per germline (reference sequence). Between the trimmed V and J ends, which lost 4 bases and 7 bases, there was a span of 12 bases. The CDR3 is made up of 12 amino acids.

The genes are TRBV5-4 and TRBJ2-7; TRBD2 might be the D (5 bases). The source is a middle-aged woman with acute COVID-19. Sequencing used PBMCs or T cells enriched from blood (not recorded which). CDR3 amino acids: CASSVGLGEQYF. The CDR3 DNA follows: TGTGCCAGCAGCGTAGGACTGGGTGAGCAGTACTTC.